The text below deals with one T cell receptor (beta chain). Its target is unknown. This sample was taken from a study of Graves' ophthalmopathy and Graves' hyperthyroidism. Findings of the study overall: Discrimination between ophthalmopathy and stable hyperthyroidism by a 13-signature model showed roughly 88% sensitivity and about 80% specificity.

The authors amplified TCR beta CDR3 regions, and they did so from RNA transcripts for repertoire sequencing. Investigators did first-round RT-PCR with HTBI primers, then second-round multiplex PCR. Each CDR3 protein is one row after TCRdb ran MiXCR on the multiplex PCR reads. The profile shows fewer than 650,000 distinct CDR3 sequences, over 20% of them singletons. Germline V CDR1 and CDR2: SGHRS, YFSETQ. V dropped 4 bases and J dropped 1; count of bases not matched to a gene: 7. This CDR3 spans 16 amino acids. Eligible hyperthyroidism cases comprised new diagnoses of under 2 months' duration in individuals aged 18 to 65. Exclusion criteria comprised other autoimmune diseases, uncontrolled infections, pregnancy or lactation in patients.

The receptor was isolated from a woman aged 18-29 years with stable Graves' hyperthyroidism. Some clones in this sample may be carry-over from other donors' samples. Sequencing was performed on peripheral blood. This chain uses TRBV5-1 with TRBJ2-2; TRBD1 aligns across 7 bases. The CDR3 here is CASSGSTGRNTGELFF. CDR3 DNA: TGCGCCAGCAGCGGGTCGACAGGGAGGAACACCGGGGAGCTGTTTTTT.